This TCR beta chain originates from a study of Graves' ophthalmopathy and Graves' hyperthyroidism. V was clipped by 10 bases and J by 4 bases; unmatched bases: 8. The CDR3 extends over 14 amino acids. Per the germline V gene, CDR1 is ENHRY and CDR2 is SYGVKD. The table lists this clonotype with many counts. As the template, RNA transcripts were used to amplify TCR beta CDR3 regions. An opening RT-PCR round employed HTBI primers and preceded a second-round multiplex PCR. TCRdb ran MiXCR on the multiplex PCR reads and lists one entry per CDR3 protein. The sample yields over a million distinct CDR3 sequences, roughly 35% seen once.

Material: peripheral blood or thyroid tissue (not recorded which). The receptor was derived from an adult man with Graves' hyperthyroidism. The chain uses TRBV10-3 and TRBJ2-2; 8 positions agree with TRBD2. The CDR3 DNA sequence: TGTGCCACCACGGGACTAGAGCTCACCGGGGAGCTGTTTTTT. This translates into CATTGLELTGELFF.